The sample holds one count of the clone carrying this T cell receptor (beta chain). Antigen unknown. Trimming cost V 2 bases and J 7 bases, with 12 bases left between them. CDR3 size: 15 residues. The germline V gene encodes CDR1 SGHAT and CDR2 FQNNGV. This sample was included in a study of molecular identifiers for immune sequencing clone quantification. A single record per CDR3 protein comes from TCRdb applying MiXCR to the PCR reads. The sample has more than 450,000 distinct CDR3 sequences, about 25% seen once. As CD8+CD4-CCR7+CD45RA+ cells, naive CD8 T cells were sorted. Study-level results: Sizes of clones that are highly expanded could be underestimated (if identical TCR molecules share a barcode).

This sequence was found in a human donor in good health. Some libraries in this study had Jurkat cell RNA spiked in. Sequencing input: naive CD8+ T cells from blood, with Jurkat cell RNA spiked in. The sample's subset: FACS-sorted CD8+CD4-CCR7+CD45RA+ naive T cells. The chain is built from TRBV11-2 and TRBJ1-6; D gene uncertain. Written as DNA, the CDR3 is TGTGCCAGCAGCTTATACACTGGGGAAAATTCACCCCTCCACTTT. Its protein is CASSLYTGENSPLHF.